This T cell receptor (beta chain) was captured in a study of blood T cells in healthy people across ages. There are 13 residues in the CDR3. The V and J ends lost 2 bases and 7 bases respectively, with 11 bases between them. Germline V gene lookup returns CDR1 MNHNS and CDR2 SASEGT. A second PCR, run for 7 to 11 cycles, used a sample-barcoded 5' primer plus a J-beta primer mix. Via MiXCR, TCRdb re-called the 5' RACE reads, giving one row per CDR3 protein. Of some 1.6 million distinct CDR3 sequences in the sample, 30% to 35% are singletons; the top ten hold roughly 10%. The gene calls are TRBV6-1 and TRBJ2-5, with D possibly TRBD2 on 5 matching bases. The sequence was obtained from a woman in her thirties in good health. The sample was blood. CDR3 loop: CASSEWRSGTQYF. CDR3 bases: TGTGCCAGCAGTGAATGGAGGTCGGGGACCCAGTACTTC.